The clone carrying this TCR beta chain has a handful of counts. Its antigen is not identified. The method was immunoSEQ multiplex PCR; TCRdb's version includes in-frame clones alone and lacks a portion of them. The data contain about 60,000 clones, around 82% of them singletons. Single viable CD3+CD4+CD8-CD45RO+ cells were sorted as the memory CD4+ T cells. The sample belongs to a study of memory CD4+ T cells and cytomegalovirus serostatus. Study outcomes and limitations: The CMV-associated TCR signature appears largely within the CD4+ memory repertoire. A US-trained random forest predicted CMV serostatus with median AUC roughly 0.9. Of 150 to 200 reported CMV TCRbeta sequences, 65 to 85 were found in memory CD4+ repertoires.

The sample consisted of memory CD4+ T cells from blood. The source of this sequence is an adult in good health and CMV-seronegative. Some clones in this sample may be carry-over from other donors' samples.

The CDR3 coding sequence is TGTGCCTGGAGCAAGGGGCCGGCTAACTATGGCTACACCTTC. It encodes CAWSKGPANYGYTF. V and J are TRBV30 and TRBJ1-2, with a weak D call TRBD1 (5 bases). Germline-derived CDR1 and CDR2 are GTSNPN and SVGIG (reference sequence). The CDR3 consists of 14 residues. The V end was cut by 3 bases, the J end by 0 bases, with 11 bases between.